This is a list of T cell receptor beta chains from one sample in a study of blood T cell repertoires in COVID-19. The table came from immunoSEQ multiplex PCR; TCRdb's copy has only in-frame clones and leaves some out. The data hold under 250,000 clones, with under 85% observed a single time. Sequenced input: peripheral blood. These receptors all stem from a human donor in a cohort sampled during active COVID-19. The CDR3 runs from the conserved cysteine through the conserved F or W. A D gene is named only where the DNA matches it firmly. Clone sizes are given selectively: once, few, many, or a class where the clone is expanded.

TGTGCCAGCAGCTTAGACAGGGGAGGCACTGAAGCTTTCTTT	CASSLDRGGTEAFF	TRBD1	TRBV13	TRBJ1-1	-
TGTGCCATCAGTCCTGAGAGGGGGAGCTCCTATGGCTACACCTTC	CAISPERGSSYGYTF	-	TRBV10-3	TRBJ1-2	-
TGTGCCAGCGGCCGACTCACGTACGAGCAGTACTTC	CASGRLTYEQYF	-	TRBV28	TRBJ2-7	-
TGTGCCAGCAGCTTACGAGGTCAGTACGAGCAGTACTTC	CASSLRGQYEQYF	-	TRBV7-9	TRBJ2-7	-
TGTGCCAGCAGTTCGCGACAGGGAACGGATTCACCCCTCCACTTT	CASSSRQGTDSPLHF	TRBD1	TRBV6-6	TRBJ1-6	few
TGTGCCAGCAGTGATGTACTCAACTCCTACGAGCAGTACTTC	CASSDVLNSYEQYF	-	TRBV6-1	TRBJ2-7	once
TGTGCCAGCAGCTTAGTACAGGGAAGTACAGATACGCAGTATTTT	CASSLVQGSTDTQYF	-	TRBV11-1	TRBJ2-3	-
TGCGCCAGCAGCCTTACGAAAACCGGGACACCGAACACCGGGGAGCTGTTTTTT	CASSLTKTGTPNTGELFF	-	TRBV5-1	TRBJ2-2	-
TGTGCCAGCAGCTTGACCAGTCAAGAGACCCAGTACTTC	CASSLTSQETQYF	-	TRBV5-5	TRBJ2-5	-
TGTGCCAGCAGCTTGGGGCCTGGGGCGGGAAGCACAGATACGCAGTATTTT	CASSLGPGAGSTDTQYF	-	TRBV5-4	TRBJ2-3	many
TGTGCCAGTAGCCCAACTAGCGGGAGCTACAATGAGCAGTTCTTC	CASSPTSGSYNEQFF	TRBD2	TRBV19	TRBJ2-1	-
TGTGCCAGCAGTTCGGAGGAAAGGCAGTACTTC	CASSSEERQYF	-	TRBV28	TRBJ2-7	-
TGTGCCAGCAGCTTCGGGAGAGGCACAGATACGCAGTATTTT	CASSFGRGTDTQYF	-	TRBV11-2	TRBJ2-3	-
TGTGCCAGCAGCTTAAGCGGGGGTGCGGCTGAGACCCAGTACTTC	CASSLSGGAAETQYF	TRBD2	TRBV13	TRBJ2-5	-
TGTGCCAGCACCCTCGGCGAGGGAGCTTGGTCACCCCTCCACTTT	CASTLGEGAWSPLHF	-	TRBV11-2	TRBJ1-6	-
TGTGCCAGCAGCTTAGGGGGCGGGAGGCGGACAGATACGCAGTATTTT	CASSLGGGRRTDTQYF	TRBD2	TRBV7-9	TRBJ2-3	once
TGCGCCAGCAGGGGCAGCATGAACACTGAAGCTTTCTTT	CASRGSMNTEAFF	-	TRBV5-1	TRBJ1-1	-
TGTGCCACCAGCAGAGCCCCCGAACAGGGGGCAGAAGCTTTCTTT	CATSRAPEQGAEAFF	TRBD1	TRBV15	TRBJ1-1	-
TGTGCCAGCAGCCGGCAGGGGGCTGGCGGGGAGCTGTTTTTT	CASSRQGAGGELFF	TRBD1	TRBV5-4	TRBJ2-2	few
TGTGCCACCAGTGTGCTAGCGGGAGGAACAACCGGGGAGCTGTTTTTT	CATSVLAGGTTGELFF	TRBD2	TRBV15	TRBJ2-2	-
TGTGCCAGCAGGAGACAGTGGGACACTGAAGCTTTCTTT	CASRRQWDTEAFF	-	TRBV6-5	TRBJ1-1	-
TGTGCCAGCTCGCTCGACAAAATCTATGGCTACACCTTC	CASSLDKIYGYTF	-	TRBV18	TRBJ1-2	-
TGTGCCAGCAGTGAGGTAGCGGGGGGCACCGGGGAGCTGTTTTTT	CASSEVAGGTGELFF	TRBD2	TRBV2	TRBJ2-2	-
TGTGCCAGCAGTTACTCTGGAAGGGGTAGAGAGACCCAGTACTTC	CASSYSGRGRETQYF	-	TRBV6-6	TRBJ2-5	-
TGCGCCAGCAGAAGGGACAAGAACACCGGGGAGCTGTTTTTT	CASRRDKNTGELFF	-	TRBV5-1	TRBJ2-2	-
TGTGCCAGCAGCCAAGGCGGGCCTCGGGGTGAAAAACTGTTTTTT	CASSQGGPRGEKLFF	-	TRBV4-2	TRBJ1-4	-
TGTGCCAGCAGCCCACTAAGACTGAATGGCTACACCTTC	CASSPLRLNGYTF	-	TRBV3-1/TRBV3-2	TRBJ1-2	once
TGTGCCAGCTCACCACAGACTAGCGGCTACAATGAGCAGTTCTTC	CASSPQTSGYNEQFF	TRBD2	TRBV18	TRBJ2-1	-
TGTGCCAGTAGTCTCTCTACCGGGGAGCTGTTTTTT	CASSLSTGELFF	-	TRBV19	TRBJ2-2	-
TGTGCCAGCAGCTCGGGACTCGATTTCACCGGGGAGCTGTTTTTT	CASSSGLDFTGELFF	-	TRBV2	TRBJ2-2	-
TGTGCCAGCAGCGTCGACAGGGAAGCCGGGGAGCTGTTTTTT	CASSVDREAGELFF	TRBD1	TRBV9	TRBJ2-2	-
TGTGCCAGTAGTAGACAGGGGGCAACAGATACGCAGTATTTT	CASSRQGATDTQYF	TRBD1	TRBV19	TRBJ2-3	-
TGTGCCAGTAGTATTGTCAGTGAGCAGTTCTTC	CASSIVSEQFF	-	TRBV19	TRBJ2-1	few
TGTGCCAGCAGCTTTAGGGGTTGGGCCTCTGAAGCTTTCTTT	CASSFRGWASEAFF	-	TRBV5-8	TRBJ1-1	-